This is a list of T cell receptor beta chains from one sample in a study of CD8 T cells in ankylosing spondylitis. TCRdb itself ran the 5' RACE reads through MiXCR, one entry per CDR3 protein. The sample lists about 10,000 distinct CDR3 sequences, 5.5% to 6.5% occurring once. Sequencing was carried out using blood, either unsorted or a sorted T cell fraction (not recorded which). The receptors stem from a female donor with ankylosing spondylitis or in good health (not recorded which). Both conserved end residues are part of each CDR3. Fields, in order: CDR3 protein, CDR3 DNA, D gene, V gene, J gene, clone size. The D gene is left open where the match is weak. Clone size is shown for a subset of rows, as once, few, many or a class of expanded clone.

CASSLVGRPDTQYF,TGTGCCAGCTCCTTAGTTGGTCGGCCAGATACGCAGTATTTT,-,TRBV9,TRBJ2-3,many
CASSAPLAGGPAGELFF,TGTGCCAGCAGCGCGCCACTAGCGGGGGGGCCCGCGGGGGAGCTGTTTTTT,TRBD2,TRBV9,TRBJ2-2,-
CASSVADREVDTQYF,TGTGCCAGCAGCGTAGCAGATCGGGAGGTAGATACGCAGTATTTT,TRBD2,TRBV9,TRBJ2-3,few
CASSPTGYTEAFF,TGTGCCAGCAGCCCCACAGGGTACACTGAAGCTTTCTTT,-,TRBV9,TRBJ1-1,medium-sized
CASSRASANTDTQYF,TGTGCCAGCAGCCGAGCTAGCGCTAACACAGATACGCAGTATTTT,-,TRBV9,TRBJ2-3,medium-sized
CASSDPPTWGENTGELFF,TGTGCCAGCAGCGACCCCCCAACTTGGGGGGAAAACACCGGGGAGCTGTTTTTT,-,TRBV9,TRBJ2-2,-
CASSGKTAYNEQFF,TGTGCCAGCAGCGGGAAGACAGCTTACAATGAGCAGTTCTTC,-,TRBV9,TRBJ2-1,many
CASSPLLPYTQYF,TGTGCCAGCAGCCCCCTCCTGCCGTATACGCAGTATTTT,-,TRBV9,TRBJ2-3,many
CASSPTGAVQGLEQYF,TGTGCCAGCAGCCCCACCGGGGCGGTACAGGGTCTCGAGCAGTACTTC,-,TRBV9,TRBJ2-7,many
CASSTLTGNYGYTF,TGTGCCAGCAGCACCTTGACAGGGAACTATGGCTACACCTTC,TRBD1,TRBV9,TRBJ1-2,medium-sized
CASSVVSSGGRDTQYF,TGTGCCAGCAGCGTCGTTTCTAGCGGGGGGCGAGATACGCAGTATTTT,TRBD2,TRBV9,TRBJ2-3,many
CASSSSGADNEKLFF,TGTGCCAGCAGCTCCTCAGGGGCGGATAATGAAAAACTGTTTTTT,-,TRBV9,TRBJ1-4,large
CASSLGGTGENTEAFF,TGTGCCAGCAGCTTAGGCGGGACAGGAGAGAACACTGAAGCTTTCTTT,TRBD1,TRBV9,TRBJ1-1,many
CASSEGQRNTEAFF,TGTGCCAGCAGCGAGGGACAGAGAAACACTGAAGCTTTCTTT,TRBD1,TRBV9,TRBJ1-1,medium-sized
CASSVVTGNTEAFF,TGTGCCAGCAGCGTAGTGACCGGGAACACTGAAGCTTTCTTT,-,TRBV9,TRBJ1-1,many
CASSPLGLLTDTQYF,TGTGCCAGCAGCCCCCTGGGACTACTCACAGATACGCAGTATTTT,TRBD2,TRBV9,TRBJ2-3,few
CASSPRFDLYNEQFF,TGTGCCAGCAGCCCGCGGTTTGATCTCTACAATGAGCAGTTCTTC,-,TRBV9,TRBJ2-1,many
CASSGSPLAGGLYEQYF,TGTGCCAGCAGCGGCAGCCCTCTAGCGGGGGGCCTCTACGAGCAGTACTTC,TRBD2,TRBV9,TRBJ2-7,medium-sized
CASSASGGGADTQYF,TGTGCCAGCAGTGCTAGCGGGGGAGGGGCAGATACGCAGTATTTT,TRBD2,TRBV9,TRBJ2-3,-
CASSAIGTLSPYEQYF,TGTGCCAGCAGCGCAATTGGGACATTGTCACCCTACGAGCAGTACTTC,-,TRBV9,TRBJ2-7,many